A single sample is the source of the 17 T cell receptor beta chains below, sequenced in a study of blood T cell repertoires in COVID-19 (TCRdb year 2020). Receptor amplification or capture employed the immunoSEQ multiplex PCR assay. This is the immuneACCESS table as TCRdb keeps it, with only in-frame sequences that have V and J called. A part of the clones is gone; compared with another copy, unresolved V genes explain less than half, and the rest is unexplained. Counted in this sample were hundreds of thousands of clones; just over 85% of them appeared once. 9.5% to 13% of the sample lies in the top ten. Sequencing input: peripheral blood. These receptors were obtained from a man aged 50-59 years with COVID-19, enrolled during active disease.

CDR3 DNA sequence: TGTGCCAGCTCACCACCGGCCACGAACGCTAACTATGGCTACACCTTC. Protein: CASSPPATNANYGYTF. The chain uses TRBV18 and TRBJ1-2, with D uncertain. The CDR3 contains 16 residues. V was shortened by 0 bases and J by 0 bases, with 11 bases between the two germline ends. Per the germline V gene, CDR1 is KGHSH and CDR2 is LQKENI.

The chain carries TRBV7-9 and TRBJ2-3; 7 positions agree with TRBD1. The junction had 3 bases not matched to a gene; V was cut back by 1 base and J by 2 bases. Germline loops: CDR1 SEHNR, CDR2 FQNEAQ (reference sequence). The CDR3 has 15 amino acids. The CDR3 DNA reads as TGTGCCAGCAGCTTAGAGGGGGCCACCACAGATACGCAGTATTTT. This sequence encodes CASSLEGATTDTQYF.

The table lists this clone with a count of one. CDR3 in amino acids: CASSIGTGVGDEKLFF. The DNA for the CDR3 is TGTGCCAGCAGCATCGGGACAGGGGTAGGGGATGAAAAACTGTTTTTT. This chain uses TRBV5-5 with TRBJ1-4, with 10 nucleotides matching TRBD1. The CDR3 consists of 16 residues. Trimming removed 4 bases from V and 6 bases from J; junction bases left unmatched: 9. The germline CDR1 and CDR2 sequences are SGHKS and YYEKEE (reference sequence). The whole variable domain, filled in from reference TRBV5-5 and TRBJ1-4, reads DAGVTQSPTHLIKTRGQQVTLRCSPISGHKSVSWYQQVLGQGPQFIFQYYEKEERGRGNFPDRFSARQFPNYSSELNVNALLLGDSALYLCASSIGTGVGDEKLFFGSGTQLSVL.

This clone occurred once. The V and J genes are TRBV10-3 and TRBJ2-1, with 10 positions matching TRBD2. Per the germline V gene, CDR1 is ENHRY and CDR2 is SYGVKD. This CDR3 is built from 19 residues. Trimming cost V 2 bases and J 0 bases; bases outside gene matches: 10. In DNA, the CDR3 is TGTGCCATCAGTGAGCGACCAACTAGCGGGGACAGCTCCTACAATGAGCAGTTCTTC. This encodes CAISERPTSGDSSYNEQFF.

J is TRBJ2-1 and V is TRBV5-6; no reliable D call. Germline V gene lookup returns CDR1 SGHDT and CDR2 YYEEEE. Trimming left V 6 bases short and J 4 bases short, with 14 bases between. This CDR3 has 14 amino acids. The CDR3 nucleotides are TGTGCCAGCATCCCGAACAGACGATACAATGAGCAGTTCTTC. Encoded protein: CASIPNRRYNEQFF.

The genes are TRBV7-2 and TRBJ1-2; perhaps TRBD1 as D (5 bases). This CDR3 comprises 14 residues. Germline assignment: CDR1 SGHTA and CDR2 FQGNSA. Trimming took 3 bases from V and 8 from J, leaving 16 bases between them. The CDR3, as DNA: TGTGCCAGCAGCTTTGTGGGAGGGGTGGGAGGCTACACCTTC. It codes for CASSFVGGVGGYTF.

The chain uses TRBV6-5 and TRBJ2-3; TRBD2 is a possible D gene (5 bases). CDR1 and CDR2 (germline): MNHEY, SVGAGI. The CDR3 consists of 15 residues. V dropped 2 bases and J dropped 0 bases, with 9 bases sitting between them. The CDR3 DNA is TGTGCCAGCAGTTACGAAACGGGGAGCACAGATACGCAGTATTTT. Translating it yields CASSYETGSTDTQYF.

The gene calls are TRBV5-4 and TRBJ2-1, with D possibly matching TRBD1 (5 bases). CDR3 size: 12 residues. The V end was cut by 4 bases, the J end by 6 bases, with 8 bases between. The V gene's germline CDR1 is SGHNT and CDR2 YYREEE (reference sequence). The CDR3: CASSPQGNEQFF. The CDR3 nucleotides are TGTGCCAGCAGCCCGCAGGGCAATGAGCAGTTCTTC.

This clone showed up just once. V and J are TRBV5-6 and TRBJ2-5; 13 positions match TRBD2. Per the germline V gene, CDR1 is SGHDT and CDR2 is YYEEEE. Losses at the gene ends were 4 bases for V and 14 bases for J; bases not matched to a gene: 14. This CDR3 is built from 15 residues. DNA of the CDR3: TGTGCCAGCAGCGGAAAGGGACTAGCGGGGACCCCGGGATACTTC. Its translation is CASSGKGLAGTPGYF.

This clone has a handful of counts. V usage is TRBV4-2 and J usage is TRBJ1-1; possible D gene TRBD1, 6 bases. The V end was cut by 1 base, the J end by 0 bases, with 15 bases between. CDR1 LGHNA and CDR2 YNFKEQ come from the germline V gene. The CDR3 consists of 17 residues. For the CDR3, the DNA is TGTGCCAGCAGCCAAGTAACAGGGAGGGGGTTGAACACTGAAGCTTTCTTT. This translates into CASSQVTGRGLNTEAFF.

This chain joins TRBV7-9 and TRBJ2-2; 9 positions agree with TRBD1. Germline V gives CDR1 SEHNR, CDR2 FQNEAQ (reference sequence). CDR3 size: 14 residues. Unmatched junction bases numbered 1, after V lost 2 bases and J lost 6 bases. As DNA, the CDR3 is TGTGCCAGCAGCTTACGGACAGGGGCCGGGGAGCTGTTTTTT. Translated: CASSLRTGAGELFF.

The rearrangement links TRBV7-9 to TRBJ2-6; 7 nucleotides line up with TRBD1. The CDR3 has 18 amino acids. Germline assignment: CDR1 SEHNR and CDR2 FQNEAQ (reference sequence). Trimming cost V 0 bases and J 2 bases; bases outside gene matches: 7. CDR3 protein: CASSLARTGSTGANVLTF. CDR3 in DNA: TGTGCCAGCAGCTTAGCCCGGACAGGCTCCACTGGGGCCAACGTCCTGACTTTC.

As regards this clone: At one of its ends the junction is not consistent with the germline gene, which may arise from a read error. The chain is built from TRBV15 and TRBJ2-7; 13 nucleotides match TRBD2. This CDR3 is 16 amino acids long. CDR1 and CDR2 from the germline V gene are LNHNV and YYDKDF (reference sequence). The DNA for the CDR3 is TGTGCCACTAGCAGAGATATTGGACTAGCGGGGGACGAGCAGTACTTC. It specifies CATSRDIGLAGDEQYF.

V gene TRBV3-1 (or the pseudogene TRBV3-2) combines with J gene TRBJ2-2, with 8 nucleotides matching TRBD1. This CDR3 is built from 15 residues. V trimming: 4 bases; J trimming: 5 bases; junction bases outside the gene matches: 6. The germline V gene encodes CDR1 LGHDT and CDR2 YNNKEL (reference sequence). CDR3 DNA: TGTGCCAGCAGCCCGACAGGGGCGGGAACCGGGGAGCTGTTTTTT. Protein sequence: CASSPTGAGTGELFF.

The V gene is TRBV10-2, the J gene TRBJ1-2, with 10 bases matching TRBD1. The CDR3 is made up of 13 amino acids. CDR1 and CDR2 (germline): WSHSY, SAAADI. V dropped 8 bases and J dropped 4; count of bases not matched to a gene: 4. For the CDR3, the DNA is TGCGCCAGCTTCCGGGACAGGGGCTATGGCTACACCTTC. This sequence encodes CASFRDRGYGYTF.

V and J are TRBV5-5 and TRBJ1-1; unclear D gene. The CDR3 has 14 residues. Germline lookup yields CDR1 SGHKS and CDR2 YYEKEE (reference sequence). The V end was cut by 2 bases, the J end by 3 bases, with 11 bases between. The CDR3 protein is CASSLAGMDTEAFF. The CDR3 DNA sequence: TGTGCCAGCAGCTTAGCGGGGATGGACACTGAAGCTTTCTTT. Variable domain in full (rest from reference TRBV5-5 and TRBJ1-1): DAGVTQSPTHLIKTRGQQVTLRCSPISGHKSVSWYQQVLGQGPQFIFQYYEKEERGRGNFPDRFSARQFPNYSSELNVNALLLGDSALYLCASSLAGMDTEAFFGQGTRLTVV.

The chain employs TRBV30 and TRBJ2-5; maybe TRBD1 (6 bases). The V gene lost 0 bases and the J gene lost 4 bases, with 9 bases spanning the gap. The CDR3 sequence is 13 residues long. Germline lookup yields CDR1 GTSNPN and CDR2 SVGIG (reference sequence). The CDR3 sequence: CAWSVFRGETQYF. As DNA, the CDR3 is TGTGCCTGGAGTGTTTTCAGGGGAGAGACCCAGTACTTC.